Given below is one T cell receptor (beta chain) in context. This CDR3 contains 15 residues. V gave up 5 bases and J gave up 6 bases; unmatched junction bases: 8. CDR1 SGHTA and CDR2 FQGNSA come from the germline V gene. This entry is derived from a study of T cells of healthy individuals. TCRdb reanalysed the 5' RACE reads using MiXCR and keeps one entry per CDR3 protein. The table includes about 96,000 distinct CDR3 sequences, approximately 15% detected once. The V and J genes are TRBV7-2 and TRBJ2-3; TRBD1 agrees at 10 bases. This TCR derives from a human donor in good health. The CDR3 loop reads CASSARQGAQDTQYF. The CDR3 DNA reads as TGTGCCAGCAGCGCAAGACAGGGGGCGCAGGATACGCAGTATTTT.